These T cell receptor beta chains were read from a single sample in a study of quantifying T cell responses using KT2 cells. TCRdb re-derived calls from the UMI-ligation and nested PCR reads in MiXCR, one entry per CDR3 protein. The top ten hold 15% to 18% of the sample, which has tens of thousands of distinct CDR3 sequences, 7.3% seen once. The specimen sequenced was PBMCs spiked with cells of the T cell clone KT2. The source of these receptors is a human donor. Both conserved end residues are trimmed from each CDR3.

V: TRBV2; J: TRBJ2-5; CDR3: ASIRDQKETQY
V: TRBV5-1; J: TRBJ2-3; CDR3: ASSLVAGGEDTQY
V: TRBV20-1; J: TRBJ1-5; CDR3: SAAWTFQPQH
V: TRBV20-1; J: TRBJ1-1; CDR3: SARGRRVREAF
V: TRBV7-2; J: TRBJ2-5; CDR3: ASSLVPAIPGETQY
V: TRBV20-1; J: TRBJ2-7; CDR3: SAGSYYFYEQY
V: TRBV20-1; J: TRBJ2-3; CDR3: SAPVTSGVDAQY
V: TRBV27; J: TRBJ1-4; CDR3: ASSLSGQGAKVGEKLF
V: TRBV12-3/TRBV12-4; J: TRBJ2-6; CDR3: ASSLGSVEGANVLT
V: TRBV4-2; J: TRBJ2-7; CDR3: ASSHGTGGHEQY
V: TRBV5-6; J: TRBJ1-1; CDR3: ASSFGFTEAF
V: TRBV7-2; J: TRBJ1-1; CDR3: ASSFTQNTEAF
V: TRBV4-3; J: TRBJ1-4; CDR3: ASSQVYGTGSEKLF
V: TRBV20-1; J: TRBJ1-1; CDR3: SARGTLMNTEAF
V: TRBV29-1; J: TRBJ1-2; CDR3: SVEDGQGIGGGYT
V: TRBV6-5; J: TRBJ2-7; CDR3: ASSYATTAAYEQY
V: TRBV10-3; J: TRBJ2-7; CDR3: AISDQTYEQY
V: TRBV15; J: TRBJ2-5; CDR3: ATSAERLAGGPGETQY
V: TRBV11-2; J: TRBJ2-3; CDR3: ASSLKEPGHQKDTQY
V: TRBV7-2; J: TRBJ2-1; CDR3: ASSLAPGVGYNEQF
V: TRBV11-2; J: TRBJ2-1; CDR3: ASSPGPTGSYNEQF
V: TRBV3-1; J: TRBJ2-5; CDR3: ASSQVYTGRETQY
V: TRBV6-6; J: TRBJ2-3; CDR3: ASSYSGSITDTQY
V: TRBV7-6; J: TRBJ2-5; CDR3: ASSRAGLETQY
V: TRBV7-2; J: TRBJ2-7; CDR3: ASSSGLAGAYEQY
V: TRBV2; J: TRBJ2-1; CDR3: ASSWDSNNEQF
V: TRBV24-1; J: TRBJ2-1; CDR3: ATSDFPAGAVNEQF
V: TRBV7-9; J: TRBJ2-5; CDR3: ASSAQRTSGEQETQY
V: TRBV6-2/TRBV6-3; J: TRBJ1-5; CDR3: ASSYSTRWAGPQH
V: TRBV28; J: TRBJ2-5; CDR3: ASRPGLRGETQY
V: TRBV15; J: TRBJ2-6; CDR3: ATSRRTGASVRGANVLT
V: TRBV10-3; J: TRBJ2-3; CDR3: AIGGPGDSDTQY